This is a list of T cell receptor beta chains from one sample in a study of blood T cell repertoires in COVID-19. Clones were sequenced by immunoSEQ multiplex PCR, and TCRdb holds only the in-frame ones, with some missing. This sample yields roughly 190,000 clones, of which 75% to 90% are seen a single time; roughly 8% belongs to the top ten. The sample consisted of peripheral blood. The receptors originated from a woman in her sixties with acute or convalescent COVID-19. Both conserved end residues are part of each CDR3.

v_gene	j_gene	CDR3aa
TRBV5-1	TRBJ2-1	CASSEAGSYNEQFF
TRBV18	TRBJ2-1	CASSSPGGNEQFF
TRBV4-2	TRBJ2-2	CASSLDREKLFF
TRBV6-5	TRBJ1-2	CASSLTQGTYGYTF
TRBV30	TRBJ1-2	CAWSVSQVYGYTF
TRBV4-1	TRBJ2-2	CATRLTGANTGELFF
TRBV9	TRBJ1-1	CASSPQMGTEAFF
TRBV7-8	TRBJ2-5	CASSLGGGKETQYF
TRBV6-5	TRBJ1-1	CASSIHTGGTEAFF
TRBV30	TRBJ1-1	CAWSVQGRNTEAFF
TRBV5-1	TRBJ2-3	CASSPQADTQYF
TRBV28	TRBJ1-1	CASSLAAGLGEAFF
TRBV3-1/TRBV3-2	TRBJ1-6	CASSQGGNSPLHF
TRBV18	TRBJ1-5	CASSPIGGDNQPQHF
TRBV27	TRBJ2-1	CASSPYERLAGPYNEQFF
TRBV19	TRBJ2-3	CASSMAATDTQYF
TRBV12-3/TRBV12-4	TRBJ1-1	CASSADRGQAFF
TRBV9	TRBJ2-2	CASSVEASGNTGELFF
TRBV27	TRBJ1-5	CASRDQAGVQPQHF